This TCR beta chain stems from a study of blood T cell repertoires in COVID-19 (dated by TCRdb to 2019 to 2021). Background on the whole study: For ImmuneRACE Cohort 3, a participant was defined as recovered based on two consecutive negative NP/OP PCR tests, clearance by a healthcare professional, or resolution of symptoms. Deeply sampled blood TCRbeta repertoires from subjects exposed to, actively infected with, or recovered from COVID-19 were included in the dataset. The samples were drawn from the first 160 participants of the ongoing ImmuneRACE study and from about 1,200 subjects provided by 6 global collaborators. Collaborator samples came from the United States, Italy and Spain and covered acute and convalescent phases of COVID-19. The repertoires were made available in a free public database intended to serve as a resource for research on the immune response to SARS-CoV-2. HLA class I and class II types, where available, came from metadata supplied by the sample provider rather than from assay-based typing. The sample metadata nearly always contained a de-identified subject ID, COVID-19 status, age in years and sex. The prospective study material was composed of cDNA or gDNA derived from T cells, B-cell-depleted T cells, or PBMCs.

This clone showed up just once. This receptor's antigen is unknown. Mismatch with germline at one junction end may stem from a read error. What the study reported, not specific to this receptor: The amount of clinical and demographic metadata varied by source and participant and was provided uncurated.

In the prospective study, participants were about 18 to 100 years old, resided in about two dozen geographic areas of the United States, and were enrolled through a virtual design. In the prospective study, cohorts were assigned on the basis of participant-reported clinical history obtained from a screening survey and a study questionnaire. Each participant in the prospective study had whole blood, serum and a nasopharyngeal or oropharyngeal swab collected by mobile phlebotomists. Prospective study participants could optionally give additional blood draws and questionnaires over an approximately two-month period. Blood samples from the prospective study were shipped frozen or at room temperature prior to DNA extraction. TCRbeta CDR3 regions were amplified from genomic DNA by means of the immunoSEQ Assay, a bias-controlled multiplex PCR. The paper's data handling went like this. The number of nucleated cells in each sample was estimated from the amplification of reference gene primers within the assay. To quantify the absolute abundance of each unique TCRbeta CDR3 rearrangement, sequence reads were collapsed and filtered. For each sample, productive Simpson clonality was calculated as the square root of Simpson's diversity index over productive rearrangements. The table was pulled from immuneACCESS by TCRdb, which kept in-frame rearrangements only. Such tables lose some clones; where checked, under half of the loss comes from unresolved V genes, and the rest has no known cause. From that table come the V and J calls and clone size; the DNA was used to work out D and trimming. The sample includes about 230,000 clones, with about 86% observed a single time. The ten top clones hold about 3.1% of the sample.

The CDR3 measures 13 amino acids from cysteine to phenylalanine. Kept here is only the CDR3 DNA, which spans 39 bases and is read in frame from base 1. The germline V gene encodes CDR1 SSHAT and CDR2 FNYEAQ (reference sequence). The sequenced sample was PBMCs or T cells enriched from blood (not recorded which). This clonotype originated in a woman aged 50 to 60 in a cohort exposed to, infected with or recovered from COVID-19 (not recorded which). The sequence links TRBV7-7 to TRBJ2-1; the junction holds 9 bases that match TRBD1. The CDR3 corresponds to CASSSDRGNEQFF. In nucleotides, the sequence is TGTGCTAGCAGCTCCGACAGGGGGAATGAGCAGTTCTTC.